This T cell receptor beta chain emerged from a study of low-dose radiotherapy and immunotherapy resistance in tumors. Study details: Ipilimumab 1 mg/kg every six weeks, together with nivolumab 240 mg every two weeks, was given intravenously to patients. The study gave patients oral aspirin 300 mg daily for four cycles from cycle 1 day 1.

Stated time point: before trial treatment. The study gave donors nivolumab, ipilimumab, aspirin, low-dose cyclophosphamide and low-dose radiotherapy. In germline, CDR1 is SGHDT, CDR2 YYEEEE. This CDR3 spans 14 amino acids. Deletions cut 3 bases from V and 4 bases from J, with 14 bases between. cDNA synthesis used a TRAV/TRBV-specific primer set for both chains. Both a constant-region primer and a V-primer adapter served to amplify TCRs across about 20 PCR cycles. With in vitro transcription, the isolated mRNA was amplified. TCRdb re-analysed the reads in MiXCR, keeping a single row per CDR3 protein. Among some 85,000 distinct CDR3 sequences listed, approximately 20% were seen once. This clonotype has at least ten counts.

The V call is TRBV5-6, the J call TRBJ2-7; D remains unclear. The origin of this receptor is a male donor with prostate cancer. Sequencing used PBMCs, obtained before treatment. CDR3 loop: CASSSISPVYEQYF. DNA of the CDR3: TGTGCCAGCAGCTCAATTTCACCGGTTTACGAGCAGTACTTC.